The sample holds a few counts of the clone carrying this T cell receptor (beta chain). Its antigen is still unknown. As for time point: cycle 4 day 1 (C4D1), after around six weeks of nivolumab. In every patient, relapse followed autologous stem cell transplantation, while exposure to brentuximab vedotin differed. The assay was immunoSEQ multiplex PCR, and TCRdb's table has in-frame clones only and misses some. Of approximately 41,000 clones in the sample, 60% to 75% were seen once. This sample is part of a study of PD-1 blockade in classical Hodgkin lymphoma. Findings and caveats of the study: Complete responders entered with baseline diversity on par with newly diagnosed patients, the results showed. Reported findings placed baseline TCR diversity lower in newly diagnosed patients (compared with healthy donors). Sources of repertoire differences remain undefined, possibly disease activity or prior therapy.

The V gene lost 7 bases and the J gene lost 2 bases, with 12 bases spanning the gap. The CDR3 has 14 residues. Germline V gene data show CDR1 as SNHLY and CDR2 as FYNNEI. The chain links TRBV2 to TRBJ2-4, with unresolved D. This clonotype originated in a human donor with classical Hodgkin lymphoma. The input for sequencing was peripheral blood mononuclear cells (PBMCs), taken before the fourth cycle of nivolumab. The CDR3 bases are TGTGCCAGCAAAAACCCCGCCTCCAAAAACATTCAGTACTTC. Its protein is CASKNPASKNIQYF.